One and the same sample provided the 6 T cell receptor beta chains below, sequenced in a study of CXCR3-negative and CXCR3-positive naive CD8 T cells. 5' RACE with UMI labels generated the TRB cDNA libraries. With the 5' RACE reads reprocessed, TCRdb shows one record per CDR3 protein and no DNA. The sample has roughly 25,000 distinct CDR3 sequences; the top ten hold approximately 4.1%. Sequencing was done on a sample of naive CXCR3- CD8+ T cells from blood. Sample subset: CD45RO-CCR7+CD27+CD95- naive CD8+ T cells lacking CXCR3 (TNR3-). The receptor set was obtained from a human donor in good health. Some clones in this sample may be carry-over from other donors' samples.

The V gene is TRBV29-1, the J gene TRBJ1-1. This CDR3 has 13 residues. The germline CDR1 and CDR2 sequences are SQVTM and ANQGSEA. CDR3 region: CSVVRALFPEAFF.

The chain employs TRBV20-1 and TRBJ2-1. Germline-derived CDR1 and CDR2 are DFQATT and SNEGSKA (reference sequence). This CDR3 region has 13 residues. The CDR3 spells CSAILADYNEQFF.

This chain links TRBV19 with TRBJ2-4; the TRBD2 assignment by TCRdb is unverifiable without DNA. The CDR3 is 16 amino acids. Germline V lookup: CDR1 LNHDA, CDR2 SQIVND (reference sequence). CDR3 loop: CASSKSSGGAKNIQYF.

The V call is TRBV29-1, the J call TRBJ1-1; TCRdb reports TRBD1, a call that lacks DNA to check it against. Germline CDR1 SQVTM, CDR2 ANQGSEA. This CDR3 has 12 amino acids. The CDR3 loop reads CSVQGAQTEAFF.

This chain connects TRBV7-3 to TRBJ2-7; TCRdb reports TRBD1, a call that lacks DNA to check it against. Germline CDR1 and CDR2: SGHTA and FQGTGA. This CDR3 contains 14 residues. The CDR3 spells CASSGGTNPSEQYF.

The rearrangement links TRBV7-8 to TRBJ1-5. Per the germline V gene, CDR1 is SGHVS and CDR2 is FQNEAQ. The CDR3 extends over 14 amino acids. The CDR3 spells CASSLDSSNQPQHF.